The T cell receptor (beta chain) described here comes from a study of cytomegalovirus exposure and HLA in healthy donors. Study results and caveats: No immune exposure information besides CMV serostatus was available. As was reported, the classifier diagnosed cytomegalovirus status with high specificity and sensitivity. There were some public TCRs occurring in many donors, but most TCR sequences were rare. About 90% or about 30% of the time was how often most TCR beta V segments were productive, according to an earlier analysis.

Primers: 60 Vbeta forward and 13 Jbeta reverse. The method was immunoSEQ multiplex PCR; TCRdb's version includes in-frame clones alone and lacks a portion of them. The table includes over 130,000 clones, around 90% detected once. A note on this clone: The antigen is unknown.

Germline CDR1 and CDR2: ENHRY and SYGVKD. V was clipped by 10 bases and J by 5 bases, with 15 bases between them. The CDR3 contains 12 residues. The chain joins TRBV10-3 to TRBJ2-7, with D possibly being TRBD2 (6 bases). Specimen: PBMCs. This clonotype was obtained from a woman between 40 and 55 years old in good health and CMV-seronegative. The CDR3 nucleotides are TGTGCCACGTCTCGGGAGTCCAACGAGCAGTACTTC. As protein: CATSRESNEQYF.